This TCR beta chain was observed in a study of T cells in Graves' hyperthyroidism and ophthalmopathy. The CDR3 extends over 17 amino acids. Germline trimming cut 1 base from V and 0 bases from J; bases unmatched to any gene: 5. Germline V gives CDR1 MGHRA, CDR2 YSYEKL. The investigators amplified TCR beta CDR3 regions from RNA transcripts. First-round RT-PCR of the TCR CDR3 relied on the HTBI primer set. TCRdb re-called the multiplex PCR reads with MiXCR, one entry per CDR3 protein. The data contain around 420,000 distinct CDR3 sequences, around 14% of them singletons. The TCR sequence derives from a woman aged 18-29 years with Graves' hyperthyroidism. Sequencing was performed on blood. The chain is built from TRBV4-1 and TRBJ2-2; 7 nucleotides line up with TRBD1. CDR3 in amino acids: CASSQARTGPNTGELFF. The DNA for the CDR3 is TGCGCCAGCAGCCAAGCGCGGACAGGACCGAACACCGGGGAGCTGTTTTTT.